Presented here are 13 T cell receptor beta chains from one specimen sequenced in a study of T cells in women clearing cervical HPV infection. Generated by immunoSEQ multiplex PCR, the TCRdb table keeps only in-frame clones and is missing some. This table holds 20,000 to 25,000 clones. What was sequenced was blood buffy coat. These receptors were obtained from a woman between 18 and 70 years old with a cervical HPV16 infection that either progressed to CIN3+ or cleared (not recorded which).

This CDR3 is CASSITVRGDLTGELFF. The DNA read from the CDR3 is TGTGCCAGTAGTATTACGGTCAGGGGTGATCTCACCGGGGAG. This chain links TRBV19 with TRBJ2-2; D possibly corresponds to TRBD1 (6 bases). Coverage ceases 3 residues before the CDR3 finishes, and the germline J gene fills in the end. Trimming took off 3 bases at V and 4 bases at J, with 18 bases between the two ends. CDR1 is LNHDA, CDR2 SQIVND, per germline (reference sequence). CDR3 length: 17 amino acids. Together with reference TRBV19 and TRBJ2-2, the CDR3 gives the full variable domain: DGGITQSPKYLFRKEGQNVTLSCEQNLNHDAMYWYRQDPGQGLRLIYYSQIVNDFQKGDIAEGYSVSREKKESFPLTVTSAQKNPTAFYLCASSITVRGDLTGELFFGEGSRLTVL.

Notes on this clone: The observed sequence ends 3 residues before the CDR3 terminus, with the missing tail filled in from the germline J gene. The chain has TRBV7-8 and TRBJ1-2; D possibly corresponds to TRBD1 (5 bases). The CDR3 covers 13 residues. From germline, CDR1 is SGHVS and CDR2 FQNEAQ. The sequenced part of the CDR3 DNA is TGTGCCAGCAGCTTAGTCGGGGGGAACATC. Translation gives CASSLVGGNI. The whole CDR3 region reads CASSLVGGNIYTF.

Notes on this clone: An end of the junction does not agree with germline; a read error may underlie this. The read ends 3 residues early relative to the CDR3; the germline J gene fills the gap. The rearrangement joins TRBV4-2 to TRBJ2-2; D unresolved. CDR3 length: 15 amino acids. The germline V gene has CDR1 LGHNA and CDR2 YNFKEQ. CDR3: CASSQDVVRTGELFF. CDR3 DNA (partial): TGCGCCAGCAGCCAAGATGTCGTCCGCACCGGGGAG.

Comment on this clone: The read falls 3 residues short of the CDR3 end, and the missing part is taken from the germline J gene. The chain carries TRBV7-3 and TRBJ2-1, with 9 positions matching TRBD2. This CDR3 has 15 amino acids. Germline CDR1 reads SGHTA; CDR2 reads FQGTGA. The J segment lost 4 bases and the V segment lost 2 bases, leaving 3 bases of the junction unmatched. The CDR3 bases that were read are TGTGCCAGCAGCTTATCTAGCGGGAAATACAATGAG. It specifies CASSLSSGKYNE. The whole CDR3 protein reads CASSLSSGKYNEQFF.

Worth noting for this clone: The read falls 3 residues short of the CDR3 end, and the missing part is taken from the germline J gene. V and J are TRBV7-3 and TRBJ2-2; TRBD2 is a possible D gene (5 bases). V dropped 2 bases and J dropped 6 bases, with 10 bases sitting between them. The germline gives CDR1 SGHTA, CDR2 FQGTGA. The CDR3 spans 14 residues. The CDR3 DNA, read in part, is TGTGCCAGCAGCTTAGTTCCGGGGTCCGGGGAG. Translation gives CASSLVPGSGE. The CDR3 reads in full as CASSLVPGSGELFF.

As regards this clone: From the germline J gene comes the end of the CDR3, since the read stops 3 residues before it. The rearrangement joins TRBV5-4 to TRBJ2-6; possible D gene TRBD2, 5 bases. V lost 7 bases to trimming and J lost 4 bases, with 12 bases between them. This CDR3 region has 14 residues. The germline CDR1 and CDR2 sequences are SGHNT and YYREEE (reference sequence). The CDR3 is CASGGPGGANVLTF. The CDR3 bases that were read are TGTGCCAGCGGCGGTCCGGGGGGGGCCAACGTC.

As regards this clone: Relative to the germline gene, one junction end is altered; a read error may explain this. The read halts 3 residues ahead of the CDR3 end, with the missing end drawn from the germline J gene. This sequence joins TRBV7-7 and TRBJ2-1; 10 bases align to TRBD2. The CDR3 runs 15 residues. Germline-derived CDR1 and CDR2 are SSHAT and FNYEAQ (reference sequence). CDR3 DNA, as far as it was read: TGTGCTAGCAGACACAGCGGGAGGGCCTCGAATGAG. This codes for CASRHSGRASNE. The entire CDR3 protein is CASRHSGRASNEQFF.

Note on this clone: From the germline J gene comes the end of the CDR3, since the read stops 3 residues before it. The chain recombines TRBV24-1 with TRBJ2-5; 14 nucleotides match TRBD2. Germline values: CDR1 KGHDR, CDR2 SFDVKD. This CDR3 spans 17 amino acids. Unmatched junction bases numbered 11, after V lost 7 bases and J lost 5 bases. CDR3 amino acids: CATSPGLAGAHLETQYF. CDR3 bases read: TGTGCCACCAGCCCGGGACTAGCGGGAGCCCATTTGGAGACC.

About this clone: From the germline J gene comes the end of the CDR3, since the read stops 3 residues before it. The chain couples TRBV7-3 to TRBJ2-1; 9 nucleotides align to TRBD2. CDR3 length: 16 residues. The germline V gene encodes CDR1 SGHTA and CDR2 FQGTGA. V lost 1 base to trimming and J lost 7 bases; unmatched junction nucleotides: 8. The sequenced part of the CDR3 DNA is TGTGCCAGCAGCTTAATGGCGGGGGGGCTAAGGAATGAG. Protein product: CASSLMAGGLRNE. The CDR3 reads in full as CASSLMAGGLRNEQFF.

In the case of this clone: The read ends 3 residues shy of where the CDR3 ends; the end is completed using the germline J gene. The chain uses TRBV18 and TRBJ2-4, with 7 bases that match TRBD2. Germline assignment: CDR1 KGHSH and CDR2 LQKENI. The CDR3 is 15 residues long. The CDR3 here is CASSPVAGFQETQYF. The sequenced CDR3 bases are TGTGCCAGCTCACCGGTAGCGGGCTTCCAAGAGACT.

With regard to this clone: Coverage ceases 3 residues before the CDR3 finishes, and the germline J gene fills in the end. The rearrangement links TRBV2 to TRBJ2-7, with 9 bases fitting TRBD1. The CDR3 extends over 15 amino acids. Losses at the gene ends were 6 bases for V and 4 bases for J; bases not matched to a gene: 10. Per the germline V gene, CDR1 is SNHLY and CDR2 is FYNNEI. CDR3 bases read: TGTGCCAGCAGAACTGGGGGACAGGGAAGTTACGAG. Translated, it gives CASRTGGQGSYE. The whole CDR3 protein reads CASRTGGQGSYEQYF.

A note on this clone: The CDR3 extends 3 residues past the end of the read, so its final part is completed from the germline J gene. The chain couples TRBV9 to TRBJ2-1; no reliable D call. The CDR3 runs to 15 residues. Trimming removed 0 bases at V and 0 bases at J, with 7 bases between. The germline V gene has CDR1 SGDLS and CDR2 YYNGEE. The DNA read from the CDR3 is TGTGCCAGCAGCGTAGGAGTAGTCTCCTACAATGAG. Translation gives CASSVGVVSYNE. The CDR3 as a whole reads CASSVGVVSYNEQFF.

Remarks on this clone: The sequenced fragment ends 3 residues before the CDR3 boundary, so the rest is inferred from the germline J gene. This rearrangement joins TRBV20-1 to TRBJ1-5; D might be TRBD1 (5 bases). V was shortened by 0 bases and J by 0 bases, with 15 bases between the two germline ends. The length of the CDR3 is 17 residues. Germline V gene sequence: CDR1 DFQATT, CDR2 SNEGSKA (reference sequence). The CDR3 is CSARDRGGFYSNQPQHF. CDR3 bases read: TGCAGTGCTAGAGATAGGGGAGGCTTTTATAGCAATCAGCCC.